The 30 T cell receptor beta chains reported below all come from one sample, sequenced in a study of OX40 agonist ivuxolimab in advanced cancers. Sequencing used immunoSEQ multiplex PCR; TCRdb keeps in-frame clones, though not all of them. The sample carries some 70,000 clones, about 85% recorded once. The starting material was CD4+ or CD8+ T cells sorted from blood, obtained in a trial of the OX40 agonist ivuxolimab. Source of these receptors: an adult with an advanced solid tumor such as melanoma, head and neck, liver or kidney cancer.

The rearrangement uses TRBV7-3 and TRBJ2-3, with a tentative D call TRBD2 (6 bases). Trimming removed 3 bases from V and 0 bases from J, with 7 bases in between. Germline values: CDR1 SGHTA, CDR2 FQGTGA. CDR3 length: 14 residues. The CDR3 region has the DNA TGTGCCAGCAGCTTGGGGACTAGCACAGATACGCAGTATTTT. It yields the protein CASSLGTSTDTQYF.

The chain employs TRBV9 and TRBJ1-1; D gene ambiguous. Germline CDR1 is SGDLS and CDR2 is YYNGEE. The CDR3 spans 13 residues. The V end was cut by 1 base, the J end by 1 base, with 5 bases between. The CDR3 sequence is CASSVSPNTEAFF. The CDR3 nucleotides read TGTGCCAGCAGCGTAAGTCCGAACACTGAAGCTTTCTTT. The whole variable domain, remainder taken from reference TRBV9 and TRBJ1-1, is DSGVTQTPKHLITATGQRVTLRCSPRSGDLSVYWYQQSLDQGLQFLIQYYNGEERAKGNILERFSAQQFPDLHSELNLSSLELGDSALYFCASSVSPNTEAFFGQGTRLTVV.

This clone was seen once. The J gene is TRBJ2-3, the V gene TRBV7-6; 10 positions match TRBD1. The germline gives CDR1 SGHVS, CDR2 FNYEAQ. V dropped 5 bases and J dropped 7; count of bases not matched to a gene: 15. This CDR3 spans 17 amino acids. This chain's CDR3 is CASSAAHFPGQGNTQYF. In nucleotides, the CDR3 is TGTGCCAGCAGCGCCGCCCATTTTCCGGGACAGGGGAATACGCAGTATTTT.

V is TRBV7-2 and J is TRBJ2-2, with 8 nucleotides matching TRBD1. V trimming: 5 bases; J trimming: 6 bases; junction bases outside the gene matches: 8. The CDR3 is made up of 15 amino acids. Germline lookup yields CDR1 SGHTA and CDR2 FQGNSA. CDR3 in DNA: TGTGCCAGCAGCATCCAGGGGGCGCTGGCCGGGGAGCTGTTTTTT. It encodes CASSIQGALAGELFF.

This chain uses TRBV11-2 with TRBJ1-1; D ambiguous. V dropped 3 bases and J dropped 0 bases, with 11 bases sitting between them. CDR1 SGHAT and CDR2 FQNNGV come from the germline V gene. The CDR3 runs to 15 residues. CDR3 coding DNA: TGTGCCAGCAGCTTTCGGTCCGCTTTGAACACTGAAGCTTTCTTT. Encoded protein: CASSFRSALNTEAFF.

The chain joins TRBV10-3 to TRBJ1-1, with D possibly TRBD1 on 6 matching bases. Germline V gene sequence: CDR1 ENHRY, CDR2 SYGVKD. The CDR3 has 14 residues. Trimming cost V 6 bases and J 1 base, with 12 bases left between them. The CDR3 region is CAIRRQAPNTEAFF. DNA for the CDR3: TGTGCCATCAGGCGACAGGCCCCGAACACTGAAGCTTTCTTT.

V is TRBV5-6 and J is TRBJ2-3, with TRBD1 matching over 11 bases. Germline assignment: CDR1 SGHDT and CDR2 YYEEEE. The CDR3 extends over 16 amino acids. Germline trimming cut 4 bases from V and 1 base from J; bases unmatched to any gene: 5. The CDR3 DNA sequence: TGTGCCAGCAGCACAACGGACAGGGGGCGCACAGATACGCAGTATTTT. This codes for CASSTTDRGRTDTQYF. The complete variable domain, with remaining parts taken from reference TRBV5-6 and TRBJ2-3, reads DAGVTQSPTHLIKTRGQQVTLRCSPKSGHDTVSWYQQALGQGPQFIFQYYEEEERQRGNFPDRFSGHQFPNYSSELNVNALLLGDSALYLCASSTTDRGRTDTQYFGPGTRLTVL.

This rearrangement joins TRBV9 to TRBJ1-1; D unclear. Trimming took 2 bases from V and 1 from J, leaving 9 bases between them. CDR3 length equals 14 residues. Looked up from germline, CDR1 is SGDLS and CDR2 is YYNGEE. The CDR3 DNA follows: TGTGCCAGCAGCGTGAGTGGTTCGAACACTGAAGCTTTCTTT. Encoded protein: CASSVSGSNTEAFF. Variable domain in full (rest from reference TRBV9 and TRBJ1-1): DSGVTQTPKHLITATGQRVTLRCSPRSGDLSVYWYQQSLDQGLQFLIQYYNGEERAKGNILERFSAQQFPDLHSELNLSSLELGDSALYFCASSVSGSNTEAFFGQGTRLTVV.

This sequence joins TRBV5-1 and TRBJ1-2; tentatively, D is TRBD1 (5 bases). The CDR3 has 15 residues. Germline values: CDR1 SGHRS, CDR2 YFSETQ. Trimming took 4 bases from V and 2 from J, leaving 15 bases between them. The CDR3 nucleotides read TGCGCCAGCAGCCGAGGGTTGCGGGGCAACTATGGCTACACCTTC. This encodes CASSRGLRGNYGYTF. Drawing the rest from reference TRBV5-1 and TRBJ1-2, the complete variable domain is KAGVTQTPRYLIKTRGQQVTLSCSPISGHRSVSWYQQTPGQGLQFLFEYFSETQRNKGNFPGRFSGRQFSNSRSEMNVSTLELGDSALYLCASSRGLRGNYGYTFGSGTRLTVV.

The chain employs TRBV2 and TRBJ2-5; 9 nucleotides match TRBD2. Germline assignment: CDR1 SNHLY and CDR2 FYNNEI. The CDR3 length is 18 residues. J lost 4 bases, V lost 2 bases, and 14 bases had no gene match. The CDR3 loop is CASSEWRGGPRRRETQYF. The CDR3 DNA reads TGTGCCAGCAGTGAATGGCGGGGGGGCCCCAGACGTCGAGAGACCCAGTACTTC.

The chain recombines TRBV7-7 with TRBJ2-5; 7 nucleotides line up with TRBD1. The V gene's germline CDR1 is SSHAT and CDR2 FNYEAQ (reference sequence). Trimming at V came to 5 bases and at J to 7 bases, leaving 16 bases not matched to a gene. This CDR3 region has 16 residues. The CDR3 loop reads CASSPSRDSVSGTQYF. The CDR3 DNA sequence: TGTGCCAGCAGCCCTAGCCGGGACAGCGTCTCGGGGACCCAGTACTTC.

The chain combines TRBV6-5 with TRBJ1-2, with a possible D match to TRBD1 (5 bases). The germline V and J ends were trimmed by 2 bases and 2 bases, with 12 bases remaining between them. The germline CDR1 and CDR2 sequences are MNHEY and SVGAGI. The CDR3 is 15 residues long. The CDR3 region is CASSYSRANNYGYTF. As DNA, the CDR3 is TGTGCCAGCAGTTACAGCAGGGCGAACAACTATGGCTACACCTTC.

V gene TRBV29-1 combines with J gene TRBJ1-1; possibly TRBD1 for D (6 bases). CDR3 length equals 13 residues. V dropped 4 bases and J dropped 1 base, with 10 bases sitting between them. CDR1 is SQVTM, CDR2 ANQGSEA, per germline. The CDR3 region is CSVGNRENTEAFF. The CDR3 coding sequence is TGCAGCGTTGGCAACAGGGAGAACACTGAAGCTTTCTTT.

The chain combines TRBV11-3 with TRBJ1-6, with D unresolved. Germline V gene data show CDR1 as SGHNT and CDR2 as YENEEA. This CDR3 is 13 amino acids long. The V and J ends lost 5 bases and 8 bases respectively, with 10 bases between them. The CDR3 nucleotides read TGTGCCAGCAGCGCAGGATGGGATTCACCCCTCCACTTT. This codes for CASSAGWDSPLHF.

This sequence joins TRBV27 and TRBJ1-4; possibly TRBD1 for D (6 bases). V was cut by 2 bases and J by 3 bases, with 13 bases left in between. The CDR3 has 16 amino acids. Germline V lookup: CDR1 MNHEY, CDR2 SMNVEV (reference sequence). CDR3 sequence reads: CASSLVGGVANEKLFF. The CDR3 DNA reads as TGTGCCAGCAGTTTAGTGGGGGGCGTAGCTAATGAAAAACTGTTTTTT. The entire variable domain, with the rest obtained from reference TRBV27 and TRBJ1-4, is as follows: EAQVTQNPRYLITVTGKKLTVTCSQNMNHEYMSWYRQDPGLGLRQIYYSMNVEVTDKGDVPEGYKVSRKEKRNFPLILESPSPNQTSLYFCASSLVGGVANEKLFFGSGTQLSVL.

This chain links TRBV6-6 with TRBJ2-5; D not certain. The CDR3 length is 12 residues. V lost 6 bases to trimming and J lost 4 bases, with 9 bases between them. Germline V CDR1 and CDR2: MNHNY, SVGAGI (reference sequence). The CDR3 coding sequence is TGTGCCAGCAGCCCGCTGTTAGAGACCCAGTACTTC. Its protein product is CASSPLLETQYF.

A note on this clone: The same CDR3 also results from other DNA sequences found in this sample. This chain links TRBV5-4 with TRBJ1-1; 11 bases fit TRBD1. V was clipped by 3 bases and J by 3 bases; unmatched bases: 1. From germline, CDR1 is SGHNT and CDR2 YYREEE (reference sequence). The CDR3 consists of 14 residues. In DNA form, the CDR3 reads TGTGCCAGCAGCTGGGGACAGGGGGACACTGAAGCTTTCTTT. This encodes CASSWGQGDTEAFF.

This clone showed up just once. The chain links TRBV4-1 to TRBJ1-3; D is unresolved. Looked up from germline, CDR1 is MGHRA and CDR2 is YSYEKL. This CDR3 has 18 amino acids. V gave up 0 bases and J gave up 0 bases, with 15 bases separating them. In DNA, the CDR3 is TGCGCCAGCAGCCAAGATGAGGGAACAACTAGCTCTGGAAACACCATATATTTT. This encodes CASSQDEGTTSSGNTIYF.

The V gene is TRBV6-5, the J gene TRBJ1-2, with D unclear. The germline V gene has CDR1 MNHEY and CDR2 SVGAGI. This CDR3 spans 14 amino acids. V was shortened by 2 bases and J by 4 bases, with 11 bases between the two germline ends. Here the CDR3 reads CASSYPTPPYGYTF. The CDR3 DNA follows: TGTGCCAGCAGTTACCCGACCCCCCCCTATGGCTACACCTTC.

This chain links TRBV6-4 with TRBJ2-2; D might be TRBD1 (6 bases). From germline, CDR1 is MRHNA and CDR2 SNTAGT. V was clipped by 8 bases and J by 0 bases, with 13 bases between them. CDR3 length equals 15 residues. CDR3 coding DNA: TGTGCCAGCGCGGACAGTCAGACGAACACCGGGGAGCTGTTTTTT. Its protein is CASADSQTNTGELFF.

This chain links TRBV21-1 with TRBJ2-4; the DNA was not compared with TRBD2, the D call given in the table. TRBV21-1 represents a pseudogene. The CDR3 contains 19 residues. The CDR3 protein is CASSKASGGARGAKNIQYF. The CDR3 region has the DNA TGTGCCAGCAGCAAAGCTAGCGGGGGGGCCCGCGGAGCCAAAAACATTCAGTACTTC.

A single count supports this clone. The chain combines TRBV15 with TRBJ1-1; no definite D call. CDR3 length equals 13 residues. CDR1 and CDR2 (germline): LNHNV, YYDKDF (reference sequence). V lost 1 base, J lost 1 base, and 4 bases lay in between. This CDR3 reads CATSRASNTEAFF. CDR3 nucleotides: TGTGCCACCAGCAGAGCCTCGAACACTGAAGCTTTCTTT.

This clone was counted a single time. V is TRBV7-2 and J is TRBJ2-3; no definite D call. Trimming stripped 5 bases from V and 0 bases from J, with 12 bases between. Germline V CDR1 and CDR2: SGHTA, FQGNSA. The CDR3 runs 15 residues. CDR3 sequence: CASSPFPESTDTQYF. Here the CDR3 DNA reads TGTGCCAGCAGCCCATTCCCGGAAAGCACAGATACGCAGTATTTT.

The chain employs TRBV7-2 and TRBJ2-4, with TRBD1 identical over 8 bases. There are 15 residues in the CDR3. Germline lookup yields CDR1 SGHTA and CDR2 FQGNSA. Trimming at V came to 1 base and at J to 5 bases, leaving 4 bases not matched to a gene. CDR3 amino acids: CASSLVGTGENIQYF. Written as DNA, the CDR3 is TGTGCCAGCAGCTTAGTGGGGACAGGAGAAAACATTCAGTACTTC.

The chain joins TRBV11-2 to TRBJ1-1; D is possibly TRBD1 (5 bases). There are 15 residues in the CDR3. Trimming left V 1 base short and J 1 base short, with 10 bases between. Germline CDR1 reads SGHAT; CDR2 reads FQNNGV. CDR3 residues: CASSLVGGENTEAFF. The CDR3 DNA follows: TGTGCCAGCAGCTTAGTGGGGGGGGAGAACACTGAAGCTTTCTTT.

The genes are TRBV7-3 and TRBJ2-1, with D possibly being TRBD1 (5 bases). The ends were cut back, 5 bases at V and 6 bases at J, with 11 bases in the middle. The CDR3 length is 13 residues. Germline V gives CDR1 SGHTA, CDR2 FQGTGA. CDR3 DNA sequence: TGTGCCAGCAGCCCCCAGGGTTTCAATGAGCAGTTCTTC. The encoded protein is CASSPQGFNEQFF.

DNA for the CDR3: TGTGCCAGCAGCCAAGCTGGGAATGGCTACACCTTC. Its protein product is CASSQAGNGYTF. The chain couples TRBV14 to TRBJ1-2; no definite D call. Trimming left V 1 base short and J 6 bases short, with 6 bases between. Germline loops: CDR1 SGHDN, CDR2 FVKESK. The CDR3 is 12 residues long.

This clone showed up just a few times. The CDR3 spells CASSLFTAARTEAFF. As DNA, the CDR3 is TGTGCCAGCAGCTTGTTCACAGCGGCGAGGACTGAAGCTTTCTTT. V gene TRBV5-6 combines with J gene TRBJ1-1; D unclear. CDR3 length equals 15 residues. With 1 base removed from V and 5 bases from J, the gap between germline ends came to 15 bases. Germline loops: CDR1 SGHDT, CDR2 YYEEEE.

The chain carries TRBV5-1 and TRBJ1-2; D is undetermined. Germline assignment: CDR1 SGHRS and CDR2 YFSETQ. Trimming took off 0 bases at V and 8 bases at J, with 20 bases between the two ends. The CDR3 spans 16 residues. CDR3 nucleotides: TGCGCCAGCAGCTTGGCCGTAACTGCCCGAGAGACCGGCTACACCTTC. Translation gives CASSLAVTARETGYTF.

The chain couples TRBV14 to TRBJ1-4; tentatively, D is TRBD1 (5 bases). Trimming shortened V by 4 bases and J by 4 bases, and 7 bases separated the two germline ends. CDR1 SGHDN and CDR2 FVKESK come from the germline V gene. The CDR3 loop spans 13 amino acids. The CDR3 sequence: CASSRQYNEKLFF. Here the CDR3 DNA reads TGTGCCAGCAGCCGACAGTATAATGAAAAACTGTTTTTT.